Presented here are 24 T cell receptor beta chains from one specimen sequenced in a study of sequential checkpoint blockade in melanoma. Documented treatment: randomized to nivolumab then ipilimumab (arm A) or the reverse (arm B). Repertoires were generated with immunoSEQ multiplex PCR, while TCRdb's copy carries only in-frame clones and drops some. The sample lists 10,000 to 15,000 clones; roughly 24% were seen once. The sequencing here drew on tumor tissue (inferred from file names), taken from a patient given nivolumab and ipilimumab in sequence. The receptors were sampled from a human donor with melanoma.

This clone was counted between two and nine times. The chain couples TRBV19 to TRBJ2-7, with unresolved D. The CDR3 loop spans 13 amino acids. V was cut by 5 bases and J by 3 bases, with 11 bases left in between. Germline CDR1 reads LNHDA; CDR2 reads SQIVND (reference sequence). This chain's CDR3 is CASSSSMYYEQYF. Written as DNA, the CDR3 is TGTGCCAGTAGTTCCTCCATGTACTACGAGCAGTACTTC. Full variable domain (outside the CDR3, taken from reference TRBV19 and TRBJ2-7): DGGITQSPKYLFRKEGQNVTLSCEQNLNHDAMYWYRQDPGQGLRLIYYSQIVNDFQKGDIAEGYSVSREKKESFPLTVTSAQKNPTAFYLCASSSSMYYEQYFGPGTRLTVT.

CDR3: CATSRPPPPGNEQFF. The DNA for the CDR3 is TGTGCCACCAGCCGCCCTCCCCCCCCTGGCAATGAGCAGTTCTTC. The chain carries TRBV15 and TRBJ2-1; D gene uncertain. The germline CDR1 and CDR2 sequences are LNHNV and YYDKDF (reference sequence). V lost 5 bases to trimming and J lost 6 bases, with 17 bases between them. CDR3 length: 15 amino acids.

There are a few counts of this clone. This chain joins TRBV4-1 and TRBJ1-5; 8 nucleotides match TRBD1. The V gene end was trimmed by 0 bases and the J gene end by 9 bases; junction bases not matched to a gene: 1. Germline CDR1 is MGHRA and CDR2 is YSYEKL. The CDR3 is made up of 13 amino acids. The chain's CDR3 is CASSQDGTGPQHF. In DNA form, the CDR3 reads TGCGCCAGCAGCCAAGATGGGACAGGGCCCCAGCATTTT.

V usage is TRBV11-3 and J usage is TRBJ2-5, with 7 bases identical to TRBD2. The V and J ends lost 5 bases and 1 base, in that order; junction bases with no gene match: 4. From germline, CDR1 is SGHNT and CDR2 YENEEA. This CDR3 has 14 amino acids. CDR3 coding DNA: TGTGCCAGCAGCCCCCCGGGGGGCCAAGAGACCCAGTACTTC. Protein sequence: CASSPPGGQETQYF. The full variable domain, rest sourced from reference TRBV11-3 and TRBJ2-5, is EAGVVQSPRYKIIEKKQPVAFWCNPISGHNTLYWYLQNLGQGPELLIRYENEEAVDDSQLPKDRFSAERLKGVDSTLKIQPAELGDSAVYLCASSPPGGQETQYFGPGTRLLVL.

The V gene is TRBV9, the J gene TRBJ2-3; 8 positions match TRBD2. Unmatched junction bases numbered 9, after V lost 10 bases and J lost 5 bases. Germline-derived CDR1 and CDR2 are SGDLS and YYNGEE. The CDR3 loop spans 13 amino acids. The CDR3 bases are TGTGCCGCCAAAGCGGGGGCTAGAGATACGCAGTATTTT. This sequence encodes CAAKAGARDTQYF.

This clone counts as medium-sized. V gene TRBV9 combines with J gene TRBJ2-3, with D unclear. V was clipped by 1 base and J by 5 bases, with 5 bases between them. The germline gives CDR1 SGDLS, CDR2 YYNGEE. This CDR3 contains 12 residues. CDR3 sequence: CASSVILDTQYF. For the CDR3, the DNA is TGTGCCAGCAGCGTAATTTTAGATACGCAGTATTTT.

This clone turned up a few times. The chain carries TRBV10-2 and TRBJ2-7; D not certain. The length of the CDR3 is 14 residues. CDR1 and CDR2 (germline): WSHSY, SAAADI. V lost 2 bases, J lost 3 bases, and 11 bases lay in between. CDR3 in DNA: TGCGCCAGCAGTGAGAGGCGTAGGGACTACGAGCAGTACTTC. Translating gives CASSERRRDYEQYF.

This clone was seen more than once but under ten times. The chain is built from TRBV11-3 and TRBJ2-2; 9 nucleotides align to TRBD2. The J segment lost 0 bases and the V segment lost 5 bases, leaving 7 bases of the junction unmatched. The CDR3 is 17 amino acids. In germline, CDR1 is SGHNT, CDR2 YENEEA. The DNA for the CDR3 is TGTGCCAGCAGCCCCCTAGCGGGGAGTGCGAACACCGGGGAGCTGTTTTTT. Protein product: CASSPLAGSANTGELFF.

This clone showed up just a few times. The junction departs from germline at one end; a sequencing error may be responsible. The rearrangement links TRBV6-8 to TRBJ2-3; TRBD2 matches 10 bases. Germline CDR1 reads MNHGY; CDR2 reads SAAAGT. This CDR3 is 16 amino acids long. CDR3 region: CAISGSSGGPTDTQYF. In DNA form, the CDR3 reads TGTGCCATCAGTGGTTCTAGCGGGGGCCCCACAGATACGCAGTATTTT.

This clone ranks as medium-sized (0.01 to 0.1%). CDR3 in DNA: TGCGCCAGCAGCTTGGGAGGGGAGACCGGGGAGCTGTTTTTT. Translation gives CASSLGGETGELFF. The chain is built from TRBV5-1 and TRBJ2-2; D is perhaps TRBD1 or TRBD2 (5 bases each). The CDR3 is made up of 14 amino acids. Germline V gene lookup returns CDR1 SGHRS and CDR2 YFSETQ. Trimming shortened V by 0 bases and J by 5 bases, and 8 bases separated the two germline ends. The complete variable domain, with remaining parts taken from reference TRBV5-1 and TRBJ2-2, reads KAGVTQTPRYLIKTRGQQVTLSCSPISGHRSVSWYQQTPGQGLQFLFEYFSETQRNKGNFPGRFSGRQFSNSRSEMNVSTLELGDSALYLCASSLGGETGELFFGEGSRLTVL.

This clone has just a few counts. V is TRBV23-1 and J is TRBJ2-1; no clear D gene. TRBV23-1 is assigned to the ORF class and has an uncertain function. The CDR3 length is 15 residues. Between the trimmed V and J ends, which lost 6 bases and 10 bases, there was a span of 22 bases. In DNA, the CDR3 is TGCGCCAGCAGCTTAATGGCAGGCCAGAATAGCGAGCAGTTCTTC. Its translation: CASSLMAGQNSEQFF.

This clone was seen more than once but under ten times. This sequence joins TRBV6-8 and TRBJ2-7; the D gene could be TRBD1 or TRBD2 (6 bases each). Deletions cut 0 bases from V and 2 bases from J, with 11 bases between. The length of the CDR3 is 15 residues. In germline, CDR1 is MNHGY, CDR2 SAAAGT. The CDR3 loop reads CASSYSRGPPYEQYF. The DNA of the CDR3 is TGTGCCAGCAGTTACTCACGGGGGCCACCCTACGAGCAGTACTTC.

The CDR3 spells CASSIGGQGYNEQFF. The CDR3 nucleotides read TGTGCCAGTAGTATAGGGGGACAGGGGTACAATGAGCAGTTCTTC. The chain has TRBV19 and TRBJ2-1; the match to TRBD1 covers 10 bases. Germline lookup yields CDR1 LNHDA and CDR2 SQIVND (reference sequence). The CDR3 runs to 15 residues. The V and J ends lost 1 base and 4 bases, in that order; junction bases with no gene match: 1.

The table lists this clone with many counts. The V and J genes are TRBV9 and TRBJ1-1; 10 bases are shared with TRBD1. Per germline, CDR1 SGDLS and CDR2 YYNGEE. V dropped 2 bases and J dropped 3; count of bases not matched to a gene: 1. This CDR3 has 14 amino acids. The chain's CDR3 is CASSVGQGDTEAFF. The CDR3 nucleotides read TGTGCCAGCAGCGTCGGACAGGGGGACACTGAAGCTTTCTTT.

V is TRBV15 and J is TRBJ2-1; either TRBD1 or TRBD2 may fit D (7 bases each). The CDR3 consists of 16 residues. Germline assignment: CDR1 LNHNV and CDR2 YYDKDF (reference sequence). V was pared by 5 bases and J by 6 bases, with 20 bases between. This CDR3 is CATSRAQGGRLNEQFF. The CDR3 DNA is TGTGCCACCAGCCGAGCTCAGGGGGGGCGCCTCAATGAGCAGTTCTTC.

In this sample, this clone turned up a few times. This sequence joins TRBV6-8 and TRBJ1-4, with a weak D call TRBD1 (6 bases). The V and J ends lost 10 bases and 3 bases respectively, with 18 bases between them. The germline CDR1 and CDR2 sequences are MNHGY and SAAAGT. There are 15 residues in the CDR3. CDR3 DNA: TGTGCCACCGATGACAGGAGTATATCTAATGAAAAACTGTTTTTT. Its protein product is CATDDRSISNEKLFF.

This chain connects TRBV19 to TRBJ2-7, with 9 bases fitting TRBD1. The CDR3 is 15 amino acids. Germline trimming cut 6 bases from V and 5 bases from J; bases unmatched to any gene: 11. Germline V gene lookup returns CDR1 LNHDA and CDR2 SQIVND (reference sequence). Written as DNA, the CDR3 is TGTGCCAGTAGCAATAGGGGACAGGGCTTTGACGAGCAGTACTTC. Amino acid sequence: CASSNRGQGFDEQYF.

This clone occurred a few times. The CDR3 region has the DNA TGTGCCAGCAGCCCGGGACAGGGTGATCAGCCCCAGCATTTT. As protein: CASSPGQGDQPQHF. The rearrangement uses TRBV11-3 and TRBJ1-5; 9 bases map to TRBD1. The trim removed 5 bases at V and 5 bases at J, leaving 4 bases unmatched. The CDR3 covers 14 residues. From germline, CDR1 is SGHNT and CDR2 YENEEA.

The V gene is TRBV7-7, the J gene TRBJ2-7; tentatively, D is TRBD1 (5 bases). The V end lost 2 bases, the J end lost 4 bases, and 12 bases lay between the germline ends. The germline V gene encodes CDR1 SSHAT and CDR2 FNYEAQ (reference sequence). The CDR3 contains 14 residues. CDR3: CASSLRPRAYEQYV. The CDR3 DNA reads TGTGCCAGCAGCTTAAGGCCCAGGGCGTACGAGCAGTACGTC.

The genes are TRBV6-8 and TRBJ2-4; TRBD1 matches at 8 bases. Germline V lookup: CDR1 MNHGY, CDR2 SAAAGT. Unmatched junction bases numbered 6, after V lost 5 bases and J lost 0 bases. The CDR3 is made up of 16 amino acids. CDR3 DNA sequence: TGTGCCAGCAGTGCCTGGACAGGGAGAGCCAAAAACATTCAGTACTTC. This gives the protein CASSAWTGRAKNIQYF.

Here the CDR3 DNA reads TGTGCCAGCACACTTCCCGGGGGGCCCCAAGAGACCCAGTACTTC. It translates to CASTLPGGPQETQYF. This sequence joins TRBV28 and TRBJ2-5; tentatively, D is TRBD2 (7 bases). From germline, CDR1 is MDHEN and CDR2 SYDVKM. The CDR3 is 15 residues long. Trimming pared 7 bases from V and 1 base from J, leaving 16 bases between.

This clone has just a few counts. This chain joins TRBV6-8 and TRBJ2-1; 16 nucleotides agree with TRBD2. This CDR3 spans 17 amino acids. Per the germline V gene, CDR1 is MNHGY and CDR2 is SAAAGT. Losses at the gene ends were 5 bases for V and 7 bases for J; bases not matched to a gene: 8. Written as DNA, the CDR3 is TGTGCCAGCAGTAGGGGACTAGCGGGGGGGCCGGATAATGAGCAGTTCTTC. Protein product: CASSRGLAGGPDNEQFF.

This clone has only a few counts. DNA of the CDR3: TGTGCCAGCAGCCGAGGAGGCGGGGAGTACCAAGAGACCCAGTACTTC. Translated: CASSRGGGEYQETQYF. This chain uses TRBV9 with TRBJ2-5; possible D gene TRBD2, 6 bases. The CDR3 length is 16 residues. Germline V gene sequence: CDR1 SGDLS, CDR2 YYNGEE. V was trimmed by 4 bases and J by 0 bases, leaving 16 bases between them.

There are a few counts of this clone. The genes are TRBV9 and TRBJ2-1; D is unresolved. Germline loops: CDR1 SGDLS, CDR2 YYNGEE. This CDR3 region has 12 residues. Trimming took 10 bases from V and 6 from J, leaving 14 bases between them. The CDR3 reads CADPIRGNEQFF. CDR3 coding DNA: TGTGCCGACCCGATAAGAGGCAATGAGCAGTTCTTC.